One and the same sample provided the 9 T cell receptor beta chains below, sequenced in a study of brain T cells in children with intractable seizures. Sequencing was limited to surgery cases with top T cell transcript signatures in brain tissue. Method: immunoSEQ multiplex PCR; TCRdb's copy keeps in-frame clones and lacks some. Altogether several thousand clones are present, around 70% being singletons, with the ten largest covering approximately 9.1%. Sequenced material: resected brain tissue, taken at surgery. The origin of the receptors is a boy younger than two with tuberous sclerosis and intractable seizures.

The V gene is TRBV6-1, the J gene TRBJ2-5; D is unclear. The V gene lost 2 bases and the J gene lost 0 bases, with 10 bases spanning the gap. The CDR3 is 15 residues long. The germline V gene encodes CDR1 MNHNS and CDR2 SASEGT. As DNA, the CDR3 is TGTGCCAGCAGTGAAATAAACATAAACCAAGAGACCCAGTACTTC. Its translation: CASSEININQETQYF.

This sequence joins TRBV25-1 and TRBJ2-1; D is possibly TRBD2 (6 bases). The CDR3 consists of 14 residues. CDR1 and CDR2 (germline): MGHDK, SYGVNS. V lost 2 bases and J lost 4, with 9 bases in between. The CDR3 region is CASSEPGAYNEQFF. In DNA, the CDR3 is TGTGCCAGCAGTGAACCGGGAGCGTACAATGAGCAGTTCTTC. Using reference TRBV25-1 and TRBJ2-1 for the parts outside the CDR3, the full variable domain is EADIYQTPRYLVIGTGKKITLECSQTMGHDKMYWYQQDPGMELHLIHYSYGVNSTEKGDLSSESTVSRIRTEHFPLTLESARPSHTSQYLCASSEPGAYNEQFFGPGTRLTVL.

The CDR3 nucleotides read TGTGCCAGCAGCTTAGTCAACAGGGAGACCTTC. Translated: CASSLVNRETF. The chain carries TRBV13 and TRBJ1-2, with a possible D match to TRBD1 (6 bases). V lost 1 base, J lost 14 bases, and 11 bases lay in between. The CDR3 has 11 amino acids. The V gene's germline CDR1 is PRHDT and CDR2 FYEKMQ (reference sequence).

This clone was observed a few times. This chain joins TRBV6-6 and TRBJ1-2; the D is unclear. Germline V gene data show CDR1 as MNHNY and CDR2 as SVGAGI (reference sequence). The CDR3 runs to 11 residues. The V and J ends lost 6 bases and 6 bases respectively, with 8 bases between them. CDR3 sequence reads: CASRVPDGYTF. CDR3 DNA sequence: TGTGCCAGCAGGGTTCCTGATGGCTACACCTTC.

This clone was found a few times. This rearrangement joins TRBV27 to TRBJ2-2, with D hard to call. V was trimmed by 3 bases and J by 1 base, leaving 3 bases between them. Germline CDR1 MNHEY, CDR2 SMNVEV (reference sequence). This CDR3 region has 13 residues. CDR3 region: CASSLRNTGELFF. CDR3 sequence (DNA): TGTGCCAGCAGTTTGCGGAACACCGGGGAGCTGTTTTTT.

CDR3 sequence (DNA): TGTGCCAGCAGTAAAGGGTCTTACGAGCAGTACTTC. This encodes CASSKGSYEQYF. The chain combines TRBV25-1 with TRBJ2-7, with unresolved D. Looked up from germline, CDR1 is MGHDK and CDR2 is SYGVNS. The V gene lost 5 bases and the J gene lost 4 bases, with 9 bases spanning the gap. The CDR3 extends over 12 amino acids.

The V call is TRBV12-3 or TRBV12-4, the J call TRBJ2-3; D might be TRBD1 (6 bases). The CDR3 loop spans 11 amino acids. Trimming shortened V by 6 bases and J by 6 bases, and 7 bases separated the two germline ends. The CDR3 DNA follows: TGTGCCAGCAGCCAGGGGGATACGCAGTATTTT. Protein sequence: CASSQGDTQYF.

The chain's CDR3 is CASSLAGGNEKLFF. The CDR3 DNA reads as TGTGCCAGCAGCTTAGCCGGCGGGAATGAAAAACTGTTTTTT. V and J are TRBV7-9 and TRBJ1-4; D gene unclear. From germline, CDR1 is SEHNR and CDR2 FQNEAQ (reference sequence). The CDR3 spans 14 residues. The ends were cut back, 0 bases at V and 5 bases at J, with 7 bases in the middle. The full variable domain, with the rest looked up from reference TRBV7-9 and TRBJ1-4, is DTGVSQNPRHKITKRGQNVTFRCDPISEHNRLYWYRQTLGQGPEFLTYFQNEAQLEKSRLLSDRFSAERPKGSFSTLEIQRTEQGDSAMYLCASSLAGGNEKLFFGSGTQLSVL.

The chain links TRBV10-2 to TRBJ2-7; TRBD2 aligns across 12 bases. V was pared by 2 bases and J by 1 base, with 6 bases of the junction left unmatched. Germline CDR1 and CDR2: WSHSY and SAAADI. CDR3 size: 17 residues. CDR3 nucleotides: TGCGCCAGCAGTGAGACCACCCTAGCGGGAGGGTCCTACGAGCAGTACTTC. Protein sequence: CASSETTLAGGSYEQYF.